This TCR beta chain was retrieved from a study of blood T cell repertoires in COVID-19 (dated by TCRdb to about 2020). Background on the whole study: The collaborator samples originated in the United States, Italy and Spain and spanned the acute and convalescent phases of COVID-19. The material from the prospective study consisted of cDNA or gDNA derived from T cells, B-cell-depleted T cells, or PBMCs. Subjects who had been exposed to COVID-19, were actively infected with it, or had recovered from it provided the deeply sampled blood TCRbeta repertoires that made up the dataset. A freely available public database, intended as a resource for researchers studying the immune response to SARS-CoV-2, is where the repertoires were released. The samples were drawn from the first 160 participants of the ongoing ImmuneRACE study and from some 1,300 subjects provided by 6 global collaborators. A de-identified subject ID, COVID-19 status, age in years and sex were almost always included in the sample metadata. Where available, HLA class I and class II types were taken from metadata supplied by the sample provider and were not determined by assay-based typing.

TCRbeta CDR3 regions were amplified from genomic DNA by means of the immunoSEQ Assay, a bias-controlled multiplex PCR. Regarding the original processing steps: Within the assay, amplification of reference gene primers was used to estimate how many nucleated cells each sample contained. To quantify the absolute abundance of each unique TCRbeta CDR3 rearrangement, sequence reads were collapsed and filtered. For each sample, productive Simpson clonality was calculated as the square root of Simpson's diversity index over productive rearrangements. Not all clones reach the TCRdb copy of this immuneACCESS table, which keeps in-frame sequences only. Checked studies attribute under half of the gap to unresolved V genes and leave the rest unexplained. For V, J and clone size, that table is used; D and trimming come from the DNA. The sample has 290,000 or so clones on record, roughly 86% of them singletons. The top ten clonotypes cover over 2.5% of the sample.

Results the study describes overall, beyond this receptor: The quantity of clinical and demographic metadata differed by source and by participant and was supplied without curation.

Participants in the prospective study were enrolled through a virtual design, were aged about 18 to 100 years, and lived in 24 United States geographic areas. In the prospective study, participants were assigned to cohorts based on the clinical history participants reported in a screening survey and a study questionnaire. Recovered participants in ImmuneRACE Cohort 3 were defined by two consecutive negative NP/OP PCR tests, clearance by a healthcare professional, or resolution of symptoms. Each participant in the prospective study had whole blood, serum and a nasopharyngeal or oropharyngeal swab collected by mobile phlebotomists. Over a roughly 2-month period, participants in the prospective study had the option of providing additional blood draws and questionnaires. Prospective study blood samples were shipped either frozen or at room temperature before DNA extraction. The germline V gene (reference sequence) sets CDR1 to SEHNR and CDR2 to FQNEAQ. V and J are trimmed by 5 bases and 2 bases, and the gene matches miss 8 bases of the junction. The CDR3 runs 16 amino acids, cysteine and phenylalanine included. Only the CDR3 DNA stays, 48 bases, in frame from base 1.

This clone is a singleton in its sample. Its antigen target is currently unknown. No base quality information exists; no much larger clone differs at one position. The sample taken for sequencing was PBMCs or T cells enriched from blood (not recorded which). This TCR derives from a woman aged 18-29 years who had recovered from COVID-19. This sequence uses TRBV7-9 and TRBJ2-1, with TRBD2 matching 8 junction bases. The CDR3 amino acid sequence is: CASSRVAGGTYNEQFF. The DNA is as follows: TGTGCCAGCAGCAGAGTGGCGGGAGGAACCTACAATGAGCAGTTCTTC.